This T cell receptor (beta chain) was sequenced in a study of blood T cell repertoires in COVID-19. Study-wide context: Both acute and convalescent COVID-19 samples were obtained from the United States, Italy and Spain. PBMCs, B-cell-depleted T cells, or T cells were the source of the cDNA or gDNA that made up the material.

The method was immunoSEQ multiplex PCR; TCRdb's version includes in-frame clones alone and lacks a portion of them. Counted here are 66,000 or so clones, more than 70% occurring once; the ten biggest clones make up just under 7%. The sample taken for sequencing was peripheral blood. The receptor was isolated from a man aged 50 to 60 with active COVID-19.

The CDR3 loop is CASSSPGAGNTEAFF. The CDR3 nucleotides are TGTGCCAGCAGCTCACCAGGGGCCGGGAACACTGAAGCTTTCTTT. The rearrangement joins TRBV5-4 to TRBJ1-1; tentatively, D is TRBD1 (6 bases). This CDR3 contains 15 residues. Germline values: CDR1 SGHNT, CDR2 YYREEE (reference sequence). V gave up 3 bases and J gave up 1 base, with 13 bases separating them.